This TCR beta chain was obtained from a study of T cell responses to AZD1222 COVID-19 vaccine. Study-level results: Without day 14 samples, only post-peak T cell repertoires were studied. Vaccine-associated CD4 TCRs spanned spike, dominant at 160-218 and 743-854. Baseline seropositivity occurred in only a handful of AZD1222 recipients.

The protocol was immunoSEQ multiplex PCR, while the TCRdb copy is restricted to in-frame clones and leaves out a portion. The table shows over 150,000 clones, with under 95% occurring only once. Points on this clone: Its antigen is not identified.

Germline V lookup: CDR1 SGHAT, CDR2 FQNNGV. Trimming removed 5 bases from V and 0 bases from J; junction bases left unmatched: 7. This CDR3 contains 15 residues. The sample was peripheral blood, taken on day 0 of MenACWY control vaccination. The chain carries TRBV11-2 and TRBJ2-7, with 7 bases fitting TRBD2. This clonotype originated in an adult in good health. Here the CDR3 DNA reads TGTGCCAGCAGCGTTACTAGCGCTTACTCCTACGAGCAGTACTTC. Amino acids: CASSVTSAYSYEQYF.